This TCR beta chain emerged from a study of T cell responses to AZD1222 COVID-19 vaccine. Details on this clone: What it binds is unknown.

Findings and limits, study-wide: In a largely white British group with more females than males, clonal diversity was possibly underestimated.

Method: immunoSEQ multiplex PCR; TCRdb's copy keeps in-frame clones and lacks some. The sample has tens of thousands of clones, around nine tenths seen once; the top ten hold 9% to 13%. CDR3 size: 14 residues. The germline V gene encodes CDR1 SGHNT and CDR2 YYREEE (reference sequence). V was clipped by 4 bases and J by 8 bases; unmatched bases: 11. The genes are TRBV5-4 and TRBJ1-1, with 7 bases aligning to TRBD1. The receptor's source is an adult who received the AZD1222 COVID-19 vaccine. Sequences were derived from peripheral blood, sampled 28 days after the second AZD1222 dose. CDR3 DNA: TGTGCCAGCAGCGGGGGGGGACAGTGGAACGAAGCTTTCTTT. Translated, it gives CASSGGGQWNEAFF.